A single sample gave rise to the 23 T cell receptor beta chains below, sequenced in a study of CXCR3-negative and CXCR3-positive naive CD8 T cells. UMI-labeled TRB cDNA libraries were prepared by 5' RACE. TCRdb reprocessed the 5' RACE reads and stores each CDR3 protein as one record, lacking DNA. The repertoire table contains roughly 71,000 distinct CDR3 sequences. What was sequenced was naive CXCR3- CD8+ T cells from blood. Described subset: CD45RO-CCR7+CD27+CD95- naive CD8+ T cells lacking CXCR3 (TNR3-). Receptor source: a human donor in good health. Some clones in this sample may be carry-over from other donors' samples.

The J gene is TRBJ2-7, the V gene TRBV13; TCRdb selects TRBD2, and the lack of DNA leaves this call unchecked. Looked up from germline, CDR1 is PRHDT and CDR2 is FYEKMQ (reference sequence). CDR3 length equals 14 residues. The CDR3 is CASSLRGQTYEQYF.

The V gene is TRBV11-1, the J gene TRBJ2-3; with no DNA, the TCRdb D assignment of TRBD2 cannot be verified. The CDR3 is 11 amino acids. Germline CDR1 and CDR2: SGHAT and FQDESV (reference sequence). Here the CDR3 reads CASSPPGTQYF.

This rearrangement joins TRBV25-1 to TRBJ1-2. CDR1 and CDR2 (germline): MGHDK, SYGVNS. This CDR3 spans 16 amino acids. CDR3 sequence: CASSEYTTGPNYGYTF.

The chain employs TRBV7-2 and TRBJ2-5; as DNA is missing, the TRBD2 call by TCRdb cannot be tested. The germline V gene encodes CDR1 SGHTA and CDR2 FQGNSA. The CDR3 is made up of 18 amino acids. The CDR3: CASSVRLAGGLSQETQYF. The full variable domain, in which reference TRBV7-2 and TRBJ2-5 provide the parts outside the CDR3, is GAGVSQSPSNKVTEKGKDVELRCDPISGHTALYWYRQSLGQGLEFLIYFQGNSAPDKSGLPSDRFSAERTGGSVSTLTIQRTQQEDSAVYLCASSVRLAGGLSQETQYFGPGTRLLVL.

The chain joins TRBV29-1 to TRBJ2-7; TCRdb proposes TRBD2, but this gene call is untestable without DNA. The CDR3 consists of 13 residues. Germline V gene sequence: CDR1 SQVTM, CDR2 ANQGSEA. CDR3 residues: CSVVFQGPAEQYF.

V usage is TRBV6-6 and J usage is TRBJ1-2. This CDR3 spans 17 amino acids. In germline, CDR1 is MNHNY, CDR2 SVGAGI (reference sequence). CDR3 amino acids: CASSYPYQDFATYGYTF.

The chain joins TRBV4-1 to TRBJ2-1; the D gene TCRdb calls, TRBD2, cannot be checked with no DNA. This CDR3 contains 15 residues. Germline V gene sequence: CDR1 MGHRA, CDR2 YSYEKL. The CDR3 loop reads CASSHSSGAYNEQFF.

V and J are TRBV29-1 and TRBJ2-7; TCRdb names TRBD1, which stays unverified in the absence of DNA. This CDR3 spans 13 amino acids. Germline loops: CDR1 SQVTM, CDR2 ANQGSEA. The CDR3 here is CSVETGPSYEQYF.

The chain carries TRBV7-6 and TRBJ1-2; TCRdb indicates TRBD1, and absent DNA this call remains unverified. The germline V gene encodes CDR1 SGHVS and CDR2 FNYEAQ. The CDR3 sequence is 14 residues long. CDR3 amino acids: CASSPGGTSYGYTF. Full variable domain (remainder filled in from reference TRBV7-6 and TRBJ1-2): GAGVSQSPRYKVTKRGQDVALRCDPISGHVSLYWYRQALGQGPEFLTYFNYEAQQDKSGLPNDRFSAERPEGSISTLTIQRTEQRDSAMYRCASSPGGTSYGYTFGSGTRLTVV.

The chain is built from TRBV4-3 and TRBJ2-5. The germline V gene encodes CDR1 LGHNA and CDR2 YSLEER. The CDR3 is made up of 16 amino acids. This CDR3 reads CASSQDVSGLSWTQYF.

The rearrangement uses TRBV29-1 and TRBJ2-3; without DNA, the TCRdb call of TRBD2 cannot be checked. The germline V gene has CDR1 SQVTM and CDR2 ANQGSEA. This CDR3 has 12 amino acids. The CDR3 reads CSVEVARPGLYF.

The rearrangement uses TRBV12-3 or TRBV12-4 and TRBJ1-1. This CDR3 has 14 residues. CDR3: CASSGQHRNTEAFF.

The CDR3 here is CASSWDRGPGYTF. V and J are TRBV28 and TRBJ1-2; TCRdb designates TRBD1, a call that cannot be tested without DNA. This CDR3 is built from 13 residues. Germline loops: CDR1 MDHEN, CDR2 SYDVKM.

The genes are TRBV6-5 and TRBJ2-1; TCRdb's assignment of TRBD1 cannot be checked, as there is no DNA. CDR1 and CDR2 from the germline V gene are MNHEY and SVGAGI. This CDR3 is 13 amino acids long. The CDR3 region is CASSWDEGGEQFF.

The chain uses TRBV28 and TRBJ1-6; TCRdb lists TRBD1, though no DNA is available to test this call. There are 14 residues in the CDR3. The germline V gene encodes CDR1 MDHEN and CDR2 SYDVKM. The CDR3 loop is CASSLTGLNSPLHF.

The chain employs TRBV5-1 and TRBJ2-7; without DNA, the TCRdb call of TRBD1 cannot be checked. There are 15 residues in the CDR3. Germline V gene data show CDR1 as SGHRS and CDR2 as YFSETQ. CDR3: CASSRTAGGSYEQYF.

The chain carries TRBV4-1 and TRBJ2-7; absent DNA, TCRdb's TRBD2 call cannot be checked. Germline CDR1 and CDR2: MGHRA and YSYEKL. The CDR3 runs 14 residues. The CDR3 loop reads CASSQVDGTYEQYF.

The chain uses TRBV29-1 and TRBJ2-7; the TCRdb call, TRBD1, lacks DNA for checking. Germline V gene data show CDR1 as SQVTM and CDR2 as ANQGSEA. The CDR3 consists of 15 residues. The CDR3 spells CSIGRYGSAWDEQYF.

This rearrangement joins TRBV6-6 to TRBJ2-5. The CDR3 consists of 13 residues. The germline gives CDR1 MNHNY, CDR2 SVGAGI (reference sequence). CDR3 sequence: CASSSTPQETQYF.

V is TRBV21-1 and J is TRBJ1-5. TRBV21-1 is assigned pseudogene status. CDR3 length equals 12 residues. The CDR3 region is CASSKINQPQHF.

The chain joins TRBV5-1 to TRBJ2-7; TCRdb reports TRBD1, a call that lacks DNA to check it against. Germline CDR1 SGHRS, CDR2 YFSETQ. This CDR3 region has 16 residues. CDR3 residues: CASSLAYDLGVREQYF.

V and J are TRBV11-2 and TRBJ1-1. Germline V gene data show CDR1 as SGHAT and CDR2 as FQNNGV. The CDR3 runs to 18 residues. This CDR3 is CASSHLRDQPLYFTEAFF.

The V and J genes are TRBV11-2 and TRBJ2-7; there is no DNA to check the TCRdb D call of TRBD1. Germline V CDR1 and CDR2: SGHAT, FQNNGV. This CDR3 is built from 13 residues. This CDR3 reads CATSFSGQHEQYF.